One and the same sample provided the 24 T cell receptor beta chains below, sequenced in a study of T cells expressing NK-cell markers. TCRdb reworked the 5' RACE reads into one entry per CDR3 protein, no DNA. The sample totals 400,000 to 500,000 distinct CDR3 sequences. Source material: blood T cells: a sorted CD56 or NKG2C T cell subset, CD4+ or CD8+ T cells, or bulk PBMC T cells (not recorded which). These receptors all stem from a woman between 18 and 75 years old in good health.

J is TRBJ2-2 and V is TRBV9; the TCRdb call, TRBD1, lacks DNA for checking. The CDR3 length is 16 residues. Germline CDR1 is SGDLS and CDR2 is YYNGEE. CDR3 sequence reads: CASSNRDRGTTGELFF.

The CDR3 spells CASSITETQYF. The genes are TRBV5-1 and TRBJ2-5. The CDR3 is made up of 11 amino acids. Germline CDR1 and CDR2: SGHRS and YFSETQ.

The chain uses TRBV19 and TRBJ2-1; TCRdb designates TRBD2, a call that cannot be tested without DNA. The CDR3 runs 15 residues. Per the germline V gene, CDR1 is LNHDA and CDR2 is SQIVND (reference sequence). CDR3 in amino acids: CASRRFEGILNEQFF.

The genes are TRBV5-1 and TRBJ1-6. This CDR3 region has 13 residues. Per the germline V gene, CDR1 is SGHRS and CDR2 is YFSETQ. This chain's CDR3 is CASSSNPGSPLHF.

V and J are TRBV20-1 and TRBJ1-1. The CDR3 loop spans 12 amino acids. CDR1 is DFQATT, CDR2 SNEGSKA, per germline (reference sequence). CDR3 sequence reads: CSATQVPTEAFF.

This chain joins TRBV18 and TRBJ2-5; the D gene TCRdb calls, TRBD1, cannot be checked with no DNA. Germline assignment: CDR1 KGHSH and CDR2 LQKENI. The CDR3 length is 14 residues. CDR3: CASSPNTGEETQYF.

The rearrangement joins TRBV2 to TRBJ2-2; TCRdb's D call, TRBD2, is unchecked because there is no DNA. Per the germline V gene, CDR1 is SNHLY and CDR2 is FYNNEI. The CDR3 spans 14 residues. The CDR3 region is CAKRPEINTGELFF.

This chain connects TRBV29-1 to TRBJ1-1. Germline lookup yields CDR1 SQVTM and CDR2 ANQGSEA. The CDR3 runs 12 residues. CDR3 region: CSVVNGRTEAFF.

The V and J genes are TRBV19 and TRBJ2-2; absent DNA, TCRdb's TRBD2 call cannot be checked. This CDR3 region has 17 residues. Germline CDR1 reads LNHDA; CDR2 reads SQIVND (reference sequence). The CDR3 sequence is CASSISGLADYTGELFF.

The V gene is TRBV18, the J gene TRBJ1-1; the D call of TRBD1 rests on TCRdb alone, since no DNA is present to check it. From germline, CDR1 is KGHSH and CDR2 LQKENI. CDR3 size: 14 residues. The CDR3 region is CASSPGRLNTEAFF. Filled out from reference TRBV18 and TRBJ1-1, the complete variable domain reads NAGVMQNPRHLVRRRGQEARLRCSPMKGHSHVYWYRQLPEEGLKFMVYLQKENIIDESGMPKERFSAEFPKEGPSILRIQQVVRGDSAAYFCASSPGRLNTEAFFGQGTRLTVV.

This sequence joins TRBV18 and TRBJ2-5. The CDR3 length is 13 residues. From germline, CDR1 is KGHSH and CDR2 LQKENI. The CDR3 region is CASSPTVQETQYF.

J is TRBJ1-2 and V is TRBV12-3 or TRBV12-4; TCRdb names TRBD1, which stays unverified in the absence of DNA. This CDR3 is built from 13 residues. The chain's CDR3 is CASSSDRASGYTF.

V and J are TRBV3-1 and TRBJ1-2. The V gene's germline CDR1 is LGHDT and CDR2 YNNKEL (reference sequence). The CDR3 totals 15 residues. The CDR3 loop is CASSQVRRANYGYTF.

Here the CDR3 reads CASSPRDRSNIQYF. V and J are TRBV5-1 and TRBJ2-4; TCRdb outputs TRBD1, but without DNA this stays unchecked. The CDR3 has 14 residues. The germline V gene encodes CDR1 SGHRS and CDR2 YFSETQ.

The chain is built from TRBV20-1 and TRBJ2-2; as DNA is missing, the TRBD1 call by TCRdb cannot be tested. Germline V CDR1 and CDR2: DFQATT, SNEGSKA (reference sequence). The CDR3 consists of 16 residues. The CDR3 region is CSASPPPVLVTGELFF.

The chain employs TRBV23-1 and TRBJ2-1; no DNA is available, so the TRBD1 call from TCRdb remains unchecked. Being an ORF, TRBV23-1 has a function that is uncertain. This CDR3 region has 14 residues. The CDR3 sequence: CASLPGTPYNEQFF.

The rearrangement joins TRBV7-2 to TRBJ2-5; TCRdb selects TRBD2, and the lack of DNA leaves this call unchecked. The CDR3 consists of 17 residues. Germline loops: CDR1 SGHTA, CDR2 FQGNSA. This CDR3 is CASSSRLAGTMGETQYF.

This chain joins TRBV20-1 and TRBJ1-1; TCRdb lists TRBD1, though no DNA is available to test this call. The CDR3 is 15 amino acids. Germline CDR1 DFQATT, CDR2 SNEGSKA (reference sequence). The CDR3 protein is CSARARDRVFTEAFF.

This rearrangement joins TRBV5-4 to TRBJ2-2; the TCRdb call, TRBD1, lacks DNA for checking. There are 16 residues in the CDR3. Germline CDR1 reads SGHNT; CDR2 reads YYREEE (reference sequence). The CDR3 loop reads CASSLKRGLNTGELFF.

The chain uses TRBV15 and TRBJ2-2; TCRdb gives TRBD1 as the D gene, but with no DNA this cannot be confirmed. In germline, CDR1 is LNHNV, CDR2 YYDKDF (reference sequence). This CDR3 has 14 amino acids. The CDR3 spells CATSRDWAAGELFF. Based on the CDR3 plus reference TRBV15 and TRBJ2-2, the full variable domain is DAMVIQNPRYQVTQFGKPVTLSCSQTLNHNVMYWYQQKSSQAPKLLFHYYDKDFNNEADTPDNFQSRRPNTSFCFLDIRSPGLGDTAMYLCATSRDWAAGELFFGEGSRLTVL.

V gene TRBV27 combines with J gene TRBJ2-1; the D call of TRBD2 rests on TCRdb alone, since no DNA is present to check it. CDR1 and CDR2 (germline): MNHEY, SMNVEV (reference sequence). CDR3 length: 14 residues. The CDR3 sequence is CASSWLAVPNEQFF.

V and J are TRBV4-3 and TRBJ2-7; the TCRdb call, TRBD2, lacks DNA for checking. Per germline, CDR1 LGHNA and CDR2 YSLEER. The CDR3 runs to 14 residues. The chain's CDR3 is CASSLGLKDYEQYF.

V is TRBV20-1 and J is TRBJ1-3. This CDR3 spans 13 amino acids. Germline loops: CDR1 DFQATT, CDR2 SNEGSKA (reference sequence). This chain's CDR3 is CSATTPPGNTIYF.

The V call is TRBV28, the J call TRBJ1-4; the D call from TCRdb, TRBD1, cannot be confirmed without DNA. Germline V lookup: CDR1 MDHEN, CDR2 SYDVKM. This CDR3 is 14 amino acids long. The chain's CDR3 is CASSFIEGGEKLFF.